This T cell receptor beta chain originates from a study of early T cells in non-severe SARS-CoV-2 infection. Whole-study findings and limits: Using VDJdb, the matching emphasized anti-spike CD8 responses while missing private and CD4 specificities.

A remark on this clonotype: What it binds is unknown. The junction differs from germline at one of its ends, possibly a read error.

This CDR3 has 15 amino acids. The germline gives CDR1 SGHTA, CDR2 FQGNSA. TCRdb reprocessed the 5' RACE reads with MiXCR, giving one entry per CDR3 protein. The sample lists 50,000 to 85,000 distinct CDR3 sequences, around 8.7% occurring once. The receptor comes from an adult who was a healthcare worker with PCR-confirmed SARS-CoV-2 infection or an uninfected control (not recorded which). J is TRBJ2-2 and V is TRBV7-2; the match to TRBD2 covers 11 bases. Material for sequencing was whole blood. In nucleotides, the CDR3 is TGTGCCAGCAGATTAGCGGGAGGGCCTAGCGGGGAGCTGTTTTTT. This codes for CASRLAGGPSGELFF.